A single sample gave rise to the 7 T cell receptor beta chains below, sequenced in a study of T cell responses to AZD1222 COVID-19 vaccine. Sequencing used immunoSEQ multiplex PCR; TCRdb keeps in-frame clones, though not all of them. The table has about 67,000 clones, about four fifths seen once. This sample comprised peripheral blood, obtained 28 days after the second AZD1222 dose. The receptor source for this set is an adult who received the AZD1222 COVID-19 vaccine.

The gene calls are TRBV4-2 and TRBJ2-7, with 8 nucleotides matching TRBD1. With 0 bases clipped from V and 4 bases from J, the junction kept 2 bases outside the gene matches. The CDR3 is made up of 14 amino acids. Germline loops: CDR1 LGHNA, CDR2 YNFKEQ. The CDR3 bases are TGTGCCAGCAGCCAAGACAGGGGGCCGTACGAGCAGTACTTC. It translates to CASSQDRGPYEQYF.

This clone has just one count. This chain links TRBV6-5 with TRBJ2-1; 7 bases agree with TRBD2. Germline V gene data show CDR1 as MNHEY and CDR2 as SVGAGI. This CDR3 spans 15 amino acids. The V and J ends lost 6 bases and 2 bases, in that order; junction bases with no gene match: 7. CDR3 nucleotides: TGTGCCAGCAGCCCCGACAGCGGGGCCTACAATGAGCAGTTCTTC. It translates to CASSPDSGAYNEQFF.

This rearrangement joins TRBV6-5 to TRBJ1-2; perhaps TRBD1 as D (6 bases). V was trimmed by 7 bases and J by 7 bases, leaving 16 bases between them. CDR3 length: 13 residues. Germline lookup yields CDR1 MNHEY and CDR2 SVGAGI. CDR3 protein: CASIPSGASGYTF. As DNA, the CDR3 is TGTGCCAGCATTCCGTCAGGGGCAAGTGGCTACACCTTC.

The gene calls are TRBV9 and TRBJ2-1; no firm D call. There are 13 residues in the CDR3. Trimming pared 0 bases from V and 4 bases from J, leaving 5 bases between. Per germline, CDR1 SGDLS and CDR2 YYNGEE. The CDR3 here is CASSVGRYNEQFF. As DNA, the CDR3 is TGTGCCAGCAGCGTAGGCAGGTACAATGAGCAGTTCTTC. Based on the CDR3 plus reference TRBV9 and TRBJ2-1, the full variable domain is DSGVTQTPKHLITATGQRVTLRCSPRSGDLSVYWYQQSLDQGLQFLIQYYNGEERAKGNILERFSAQQFPDLHSELNLSSLELGDSALYFCASSVGRYNEQFFGPGTRLTVL.

The chain joins TRBV6-2 or TRBV6-3 to TRBJ2-7, with D maybe TRBD2 (5 bases). The V end lost 6 bases, the J end lost 2 bases, and 11 bases lay between the germline ends. The CDR3 covers 13 residues. Per germline, CDR1 MNHEY and CDR2 SVGEGT. In nucleotides, the CDR3 is TGTGCCAGCAGCTCCGTGGGAGCCTACGAGCAGTACTTC. Protein product: CASSSVGAYEQYF.

The CDR3 DNA reads as TGTGCCAGCAGCAGAGAAGCGGGGCAAGAGACCCAGTACTTC. Protein: CASSREAGQETQYF. The rearrangement links TRBV7-2 to TRBJ2-5, with 7 bases that match TRBD2. V shed 5 bases and J 2 bases; nucleotides not matched to a gene: 5. This CDR3 spans 14 amino acids. The V gene's germline CDR1 is SGHTA and CDR2 FQGNSA.

The rearrangement uses TRBV7-2 and TRBJ2-5; D call uncertain. Per germline, CDR1 SGHTA and CDR2 FQGNSA. The CDR3 length is 15 residues. Trimming cost V 1 base and J 1 base, with 10 bases left between them. The CDR3 bases are TGTGCCAGCAGCTTAGGAGTAGACACCCAAGAGACCCAGTACTTC. Its protein product is CASSLGVDTQETQYF.